This T cell receptor (beta chain) was captured by sequencing in a study of sequential checkpoint blockade in melanoma. In the study overall: Randomization was 1:1 between first-line nivolumab→ipilimumab and ipilimumab→nivolumab.

The assay was immunoSEQ multiplex PCR, and TCRdb's table has in-frame clones only and misses some. The data show 13,000 to 15,000 clones, with roughly 50% seen just once and roughly 16% held by the top ten. The CDR3 is 15 residues long. Treatment meaning: randomized to nivolumab then ipilimumab (arm A) or the reverse (arm B). Patients had received no earlier DNA-damaging chemotherapy. Sorted cells were live CD3+CD8+, lacking CD19 and CD56, from PBMCs. The sample in question was CD8+ T cells sorted from blood (inferred from file names), obtained from a patient given nivolumab and ipilimumab in sequence. This chain uses TRBV1 with TRBJ2-3; TRBD2, as called in the table, went unchecked against the DNA. TRBV1 is described as a pseudogene. The sequence came from a human donor with melanoma. The chain's CDR3 is CTSTTSVTSTDTQYF. The CDR3 nucleotides are TGCACCAGCACCACTAGCGTTACTAGCACAGATACGCAGTATTTT.